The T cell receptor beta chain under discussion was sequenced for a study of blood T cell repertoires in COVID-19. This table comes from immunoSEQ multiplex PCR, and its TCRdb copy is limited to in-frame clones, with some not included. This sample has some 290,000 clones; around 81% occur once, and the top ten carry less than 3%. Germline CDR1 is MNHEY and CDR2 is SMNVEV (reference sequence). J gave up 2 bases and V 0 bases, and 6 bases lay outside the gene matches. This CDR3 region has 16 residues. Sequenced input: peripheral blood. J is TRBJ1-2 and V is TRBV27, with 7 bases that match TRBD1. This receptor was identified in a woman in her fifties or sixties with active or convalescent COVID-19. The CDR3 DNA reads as TGTGCCAGCAGTTTATCGAGGGGACAGACGAACTATGGCTACACCTTC. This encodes CASSLSRGQTNYGYTF.